The 10 T cell receptor beta chains below all came from one sample that was sequenced in a study of CD8 T cells in ankylosing spondylitis (dated by TCRdb to between 2016 and 2019). The library was prepared using 5' RACE. TCRdb names Illumina HiSeq 2500 as the instrument used. TCRdb trimmed public reads at Q25 via fastp, called clones via MiXCR and kept in-frame beta chains. Rows are unified per CDR3 protein, each entry keeping the most common DNA and genes. The sample contains 150,000 to 200,000 distinct CDR3 sequences, approximately 10% of them found a single time. About 28% of the sample is taken by the ten largest. Input material: blood, either unsorted or a sorted T cell fraction (not recorded which). The receptor source for this set is a male donor with ankylosing spondylitis or in good health (not recorded which).

This clonotype was found many times. The V and J genes are TRBV12-3 or TRBV12-4 and TRBJ2-1; 9 bases align to TRBD1. V shed 7 bases and J 2 bases; nucleotides not matched to a gene: 6. The CDR3 sequence is 15 residues long. The CDR3 here is CASNVGTGTYNEQFF. DNA for the CDR3: TGTGCCAGCAACGTCGGGACAGGGACCTACAATGAGCAGTTCTTC.

This clonotype was seen at least ten times. This chain joins TRBV20-1 and TRBJ1-5; D unclear. Trimming took off 1 base at V and 7 bases at J, with 17 bases between the two ends. The CDR3 has 15 residues. The germline V gene encodes CDR1 DFQATT and CDR2 SNEGSKA (reference sequence). The CDR3 sequence: CSARVRLREGQPQHF. CDR3 DNA: TGCAGTGCTAGAGTACGTCTAAGGGAAGGGCAGCCCCAGCATTTT.

The V call is TRBV18, the J call TRBJ2-3; a weak D match, TRBD2 (6 bases). Trimming left V 5 bases short and J 4 bases short, with 13 bases between. CDR3 length: 14 amino acids. The germline V gene has CDR1 KGHSH and CDR2 LQKENI. The DNA of the CDR3 is TGTGCCAGCTCAGCGTCTCGCGGGGCAGATACGCAGTATTTT. Protein sequence: CASSASRGADTQYF.

In this sample, this clonotype turned up many times. The rearrangement joins TRBV3-1 to TRBJ2-7; 7 bases are shared with TRBD1. Germline lookup yields CDR1 LGHDT and CDR2 YNNKEL (reference sequence). The CDR3 consists of 15 residues. Losses at the gene ends were 6 bases for V and 0 bases for J; bases not matched to a gene: 8. The DNA for the CDR3 is TGTGCCAGCAGACGACAGGGAGCGGACTCCTACGAGCAGTACTTC. It specifies CASRRQGADSYEQYF.

CDR3 region: CASSYTTEGDTEAFF. DNA of the CDR3: TGTGCCAGCAGCTACACCACGGAAGGGGACACTGAAGCTTTCTTT. This rearrangement joins TRBV7-9 to TRBJ1-1; TRBD1 might be the D (5 bases). The CDR3 contains 15 residues. The V end lost 4 bases, the J end lost 3 bases, and 15 bases lay between the germline ends. Germline V CDR1 and CDR2: SEHNR, FQNEAQ (reference sequence). Based on the CDR3 plus reference TRBV7-9 and TRBJ1-1, the full variable domain is DTGVSQNPRHKITKRGQNVTFRCDPISEHNRLYWYRQTLGQGPEFLTYFQNEAQLEKSRLLSDRFSAERPKGSFSTLEIQRTEQGDSAMYLCASSYTTEGDTEAFFGQGTRLTVV.

At least ten counts were recorded for this clonotype. V is TRBV6-1 and J is TRBJ1-1, with 8 bases lining up with TRBD1. The CDR3 is 15 residues long. J gave up 1 base and V 6 bases, and 7 bases lay outside the gene matches. The V gene's germline CDR1 is MNHNS and CDR2 SASEGT. The CDR3 coding sequence is TGTGCCAGCAGGGGTAGGGACAGGCCGAACACTGAAGCTTTCTTT. It is translated as CASRGRDRPNTEAFF.

Ten or more counts support this clonotype. The gene calls are TRBV27 and TRBJ1-1; D uncertain. This CDR3 comprises 15 residues. Germline V gene data show CDR1 as MNHEY and CDR2 as SMNVEV (reference sequence). Trimming pared 5 bases from V and 1 base from J, leaving 14 bases between. CDR3 nucleotides: TGTGCCAGCAGTCCTAGAGTTTTGAAGAACACTGAAGCTTTCTTT. It translates to CASSPRVLKNTEAFF.

This clonotype came up many times. CDR3 residues: CASSRGKAFF. CDR3 DNA: TGTGCCAGCAGTAGGGGCAAAGCTTTCTTT. The genes are TRBV12-3 or TRBV12-4 and TRBJ1-1; perhaps TRBD1 as D (5 bases). Trimming stripped 5 bases from V and 9 bases from J, with 7 bases between. The CDR3 runs to 10 residues.

This clonotype has ten or more counts. The V gene is TRBV12-3 or TRBV12-4, the J gene TRBJ2-3; TRBD2 is a possible D gene (5 bases). The V end lost 5 bases, the J end lost 2 bases, and 11 bases lay between the germline ends. CDR3 length equals 14 residues. The CDR3 DNA reads TGTGCCAGCAGTATTAAGGGAGCCACAGATACGCAGTATTTT. Translated: CASSIKGATDTQYF.

The sample holds many counts of this clonotype. For the CDR3, the DNA is TGCGCCAGCAGCGGAGGGGGTGAAAACATTCAGTACTTC. Translating it yields CASSGGGENIQYF. The chain has TRBV5-1 and TRBJ2-4; D may be TRBD1 or TRBD2 (6 bases each). V lost 4 bases and J 5 bases, leaving 10 bases between the germline ends. The CDR3 is made up of 13 amino acids. The germline V gene encodes CDR1 SGHRS and CDR2 YFSETQ.